Sequencing of this T cell receptor (beta chain) was carried out in a study of PD-1 blockade in classical Hodgkin lymphoma. Study in general: Patients were administered nivolumab (3 mg/kg intravenously) every 2 weeks.

Every single patient, without exception, relapsed after autologous stem cell transplantation, and brentuximab vedotin exposure varied. Germline CDR1 LNHDA, CDR2 SQIVND (reference sequence). With V trimmed by 6 bases and J by 1 base, 6 bases remained unmatched. There are 16 residues in the CDR3. Sequencing was performed with immunoSEQ multiplex PCR; in TCRdb, only in-frame clones are kept and a portion is missing. The sample carries roughly 38,000 clones, about 86% recorded once. V and J are TRBV19 and TRBJ2-2; 9 bases match TRBD2. Sequences were derived from peripheral blood mononuclear cells (PBMCs), sampled before the second cycle of nivolumab. The sequence was obtained from a human donor with classical Hodgkin lymphoma. CDR3 bases: TGTGCCAGTAGCGGTAGCGGGGGTCTGAACACCGGGGAGCTGTTTTTT. Amino acid sequence: CASSGSGGLNTGELFF.